This T cell receptor beta chain was sequenced in a study of T-cell reconstitution after alpha-beta-depleted transplantation in children. General study points: For some patients, TCRbeta diversity was high at day 60 because of recipient T cells and thymic progenitors that survived. T-cell counts and diversity at one year following transplant were attributed mainly to newly produced T cells. Alpha-beta T cells about two months after transplant reportedly derived from several hundred expanded graft clones.

Researchers prepared the TCRbeta library using unique molecular identifiers, the study reports. TCRdb passed the PCR reads through MiXCR, listing each CDR3 protein once. The sample carries about 200,000 distinct CDR3 sequences, roughly 8.3% recorded once. To note about this clonotype: Its antigen remains unknown.

This receptor was identified in a male patient aged 2-15 years who had a stem cell transplant for acute myeloid leukemia, so the T cells may come from the graft donor. Source: PBMCs, mostly from graft donor cells, taken 360 days after TCRalphabeta/CD19-depleted stem cell transplant.

CDR3 nucleotide sequence: TGTGCCAGCAGCTCGGGACTCCCTTACAATGAGCAGTTCTTC. It encodes CASSSGLPYNEQFF. The chain combines TRBV7-3 with TRBJ2-1; perhaps TRBD2 as D (6 bases). Trimming removed 4 bases at V and 4 bases at J, with 11 bases between. CDR1 is SGHTA, CDR2 FQGTGA, per germline. The CDR3 contains 14 residues.